The present T cell receptor (beta chain) was sequenced within a study of shared clonotypes between healthy human individuals. Whole-study results and caveats: Sharing of clonotypes among donors was expected to vary with sequencing depth.

Healthy and HIV-negative, the adult donors had no recent acute infections or vaccinations. The donor cohort consisted entirely of Caucasian adults residing in Nashville, Tennessee. Assay used: immunoSEQ multiplex PCR; TCRdb lists only in-frame clones, some missing. The repertoire includes approximately 500,000 clones, nearly 80% of them detected once, and around 12% sits in the top ten. On this clone itself: The antigen remains unidentified.

Sequencing was carried out using PBMCs. This receptor was taken from a woman in her 40s in good health. Some clones in this sample may be carry-over from other donors' samples.

The CDR3 protein is CASSSGLAGGLETQYF. DNA for the CDR3: TGCGCCAGCAGCTCCGGACTAGCGGGAGGGTTGGAGACCCAGTACTTC. The chain couples TRBV5-1 to TRBJ2-5, with 15 nucleotides matching TRBD2. CDR3 size: 16 residues. With 3 bases clipped from V and 5 bases from J, the junction kept 5 bases outside the gene matches. Germline V gene data show CDR1 as SGHRS and CDR2 as YFSETQ. The variable domain in full, completed from reference TRBV5-1 and TRBJ2-5, reads KAGVTQTPRYLIKTRGQQVTLSCSPISGHRSVSWYQQTPGQGLQFLFEYFSETQRNKGNFPGRFSGRQFSNSRSEMNVSTLELGDSALYLCASSSGLAGGLETQYFGPGTRLLVL.